This T cell receptor beta chain was retrieved from a study of blood T cell repertoires in COVID-19. Germline CDR1 is MNHEY and CDR2 is SVGAGI. The CDR3 consists of 13 residues. V lost 8 bases to trimming and J lost 10 bases; unmatched junction nucleotides: 8. Sequencing was performed with immunoSEQ multiplex PCR; in TCRdb, only in-frame clones are kept and a portion is missing. Among around 270,000 clones listed, around 89% were seen once. This clone was found once. This clonotype was sampled from a man aged 35 to 55 with acute or convalescent COVID-19. Sequencing was carried out using peripheral blood. The chain combines TRBV6-5 with TRBJ2-1; 10 nucleotides agree with TRBD2. The CDR3 DNA reads as TGTGCCAGCGGGTCTAGCGGGGGTATCGAGCAGTTCTTC. It encodes CASGSSGGIEQFF.